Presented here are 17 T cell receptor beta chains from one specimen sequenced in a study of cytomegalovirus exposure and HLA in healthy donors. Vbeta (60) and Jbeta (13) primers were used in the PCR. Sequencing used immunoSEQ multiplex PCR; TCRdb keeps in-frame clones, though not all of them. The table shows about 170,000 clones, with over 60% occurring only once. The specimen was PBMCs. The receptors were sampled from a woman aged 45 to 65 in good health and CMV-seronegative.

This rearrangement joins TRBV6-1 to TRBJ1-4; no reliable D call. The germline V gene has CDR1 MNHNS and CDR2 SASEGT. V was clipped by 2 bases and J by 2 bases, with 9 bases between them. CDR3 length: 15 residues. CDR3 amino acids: CASSENPFTNEKLFF. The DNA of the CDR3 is TGTGCCAGCAGTGAAAATCCTTTCACTAATGAAAAACTGTTTTTT.

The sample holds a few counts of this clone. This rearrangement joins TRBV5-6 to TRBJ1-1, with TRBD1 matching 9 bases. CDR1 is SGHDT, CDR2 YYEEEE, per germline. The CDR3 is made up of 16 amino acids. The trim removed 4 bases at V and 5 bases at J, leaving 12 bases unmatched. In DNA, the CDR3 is TGTGCCAGCAGCCCAACCCTGAGACAGGGGGGGACTGAAGCTTTCTTT. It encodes CASSPTLRQGGTEAFF.

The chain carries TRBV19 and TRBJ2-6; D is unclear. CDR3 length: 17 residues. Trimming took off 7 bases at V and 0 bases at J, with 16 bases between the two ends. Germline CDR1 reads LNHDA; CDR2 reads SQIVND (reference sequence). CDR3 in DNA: TGTGCCAGTACCTCCCCCGCGCTTCCCTCTGGGGCCAACGTCCTGACTTTC. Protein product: CASTSPALPSGANVLTF.

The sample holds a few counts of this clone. The CDR3 loop reads CASDGRRWEDRGPYEQYF. CDR3 nucleotide sequence: TGTGCTAGTGACGGCCGTAGGTGGGAGGACAGGGGACCCTACGAGCAGTACTTC. The rearrangement links TRBV12-5 to TRBJ2-7, with 9 positions matching TRBD1. Germline loops: CDR1 LGHNT, CDR2 FRNRAP. V lost 7 bases to trimming and J lost 2 bases; unmatched junction nucleotides: 18. The CDR3 is made up of 18 amino acids. The full variable domain, with the rest looked up from reference TRBV12-5 and TRBJ2-7, is DARVTQTPRHKVTEMGQEVTMRCQPILGHNTVFWYRQTMMQGLELLAYFRNRAPLDDSGMPKDRFSAEMPDATLATLKIQPSEPRDSAVYFCASDGRRWEDRGPYEQYFGPGTRLTVT.

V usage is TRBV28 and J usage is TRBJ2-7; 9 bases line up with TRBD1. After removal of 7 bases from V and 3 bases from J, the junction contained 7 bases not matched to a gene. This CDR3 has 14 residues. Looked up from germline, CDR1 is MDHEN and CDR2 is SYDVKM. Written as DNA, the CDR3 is TGTGCCAGCACCCGCCGGGACAGGGTCTACGAGCAGTACTTC. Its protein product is CASTRRDRVYEQYF.

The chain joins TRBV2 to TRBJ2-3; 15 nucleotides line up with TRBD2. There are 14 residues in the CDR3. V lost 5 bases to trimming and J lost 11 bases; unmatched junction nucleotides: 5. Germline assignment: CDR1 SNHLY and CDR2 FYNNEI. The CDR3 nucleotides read TGTGCCAGCAGTCCGGGACTAGCGGGGGGTGGGCAGTATTTT. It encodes CASSPGLAGGGQYF.

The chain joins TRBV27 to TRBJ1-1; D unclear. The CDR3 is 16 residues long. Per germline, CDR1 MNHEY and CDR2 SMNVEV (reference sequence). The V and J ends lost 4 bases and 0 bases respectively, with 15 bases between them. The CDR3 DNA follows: TGTGCCAGCAGTTATAATAGTGATCTCATGAACACTGAAGCTTTCTTT. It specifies CASSYNSDLMNTEAFF.

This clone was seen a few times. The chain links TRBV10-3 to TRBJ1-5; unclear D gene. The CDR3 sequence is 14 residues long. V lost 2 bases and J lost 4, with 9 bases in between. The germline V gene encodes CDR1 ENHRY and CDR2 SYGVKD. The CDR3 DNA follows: TGTGCCATCAGTGAGAGCGCAGATAATCAGCCCCAGCATTTT. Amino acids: CAISESADNQPQHF.

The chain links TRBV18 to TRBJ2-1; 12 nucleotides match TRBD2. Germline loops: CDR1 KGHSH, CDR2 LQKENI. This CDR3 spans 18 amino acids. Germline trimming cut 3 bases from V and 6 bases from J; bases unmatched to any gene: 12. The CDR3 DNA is TGTGCCAGCTCACCCCTTGGGCTAGCGGGAGGGCCCGGCAATGAGCAGTTCTTC. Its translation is CASSPLGLAGGPGNEQFF.

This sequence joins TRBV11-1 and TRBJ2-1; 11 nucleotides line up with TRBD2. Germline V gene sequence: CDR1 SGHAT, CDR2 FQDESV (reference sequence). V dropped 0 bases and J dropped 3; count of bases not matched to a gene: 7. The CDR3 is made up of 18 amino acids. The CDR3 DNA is TGTGCCAGCAGCTTAGCCGGTACTAGCGGGAGTTACTACAATGAGCAGTTCTTC. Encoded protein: CASSLAGTSGSYYNEQFF.

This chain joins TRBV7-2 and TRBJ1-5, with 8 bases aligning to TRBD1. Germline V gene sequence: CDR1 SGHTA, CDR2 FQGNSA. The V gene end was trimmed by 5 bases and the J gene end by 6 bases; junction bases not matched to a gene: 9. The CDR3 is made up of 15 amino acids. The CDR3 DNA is TGTGCCAGCAGCCCGGGACAGGTCAACGGTCAGCCCCAGCATTTT. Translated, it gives CASSPGQVNGQPQHF.

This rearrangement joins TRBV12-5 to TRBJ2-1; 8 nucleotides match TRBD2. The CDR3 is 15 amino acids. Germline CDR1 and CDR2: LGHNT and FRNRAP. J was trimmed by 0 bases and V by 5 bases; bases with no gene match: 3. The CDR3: CASGHSGASYNEQFF. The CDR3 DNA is TGTGCTAGTGGTCATAGCGGGGCCTCCTACAATGAGCAGTTCTTC.

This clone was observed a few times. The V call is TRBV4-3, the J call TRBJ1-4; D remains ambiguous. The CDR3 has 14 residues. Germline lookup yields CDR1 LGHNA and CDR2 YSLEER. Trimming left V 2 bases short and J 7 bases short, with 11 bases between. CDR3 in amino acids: CASSQIQRSEKLFF. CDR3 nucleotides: TGCGCCAGCAGCCAAATTCAACGTAGTGAAAAACTGTTTTTT.

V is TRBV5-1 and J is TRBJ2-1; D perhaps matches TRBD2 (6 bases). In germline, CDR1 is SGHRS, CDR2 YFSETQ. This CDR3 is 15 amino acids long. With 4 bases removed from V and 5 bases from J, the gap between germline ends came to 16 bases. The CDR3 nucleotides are TGCGCCAGCAGCCCACGGGAGCTGGCGAACAATGAGCAGTTCTTC. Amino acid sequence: CASSPRELANNEQFF.

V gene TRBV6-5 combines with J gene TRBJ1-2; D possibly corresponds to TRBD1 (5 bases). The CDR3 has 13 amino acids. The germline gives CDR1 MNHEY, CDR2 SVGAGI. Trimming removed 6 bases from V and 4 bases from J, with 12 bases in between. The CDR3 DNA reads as TGTGCCAGCAGAACACCTCAGGGCTATGGCTACACCTTC. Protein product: CASRTPQGYGYTF.

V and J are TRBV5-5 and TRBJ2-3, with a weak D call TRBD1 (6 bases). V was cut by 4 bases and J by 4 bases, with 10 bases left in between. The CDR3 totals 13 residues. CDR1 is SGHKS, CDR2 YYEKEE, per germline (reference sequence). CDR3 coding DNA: TGTGCCAGCAGCCCACAGGGACCAGATACGCAGTATTTT. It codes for CASSPQGPDTQYF.

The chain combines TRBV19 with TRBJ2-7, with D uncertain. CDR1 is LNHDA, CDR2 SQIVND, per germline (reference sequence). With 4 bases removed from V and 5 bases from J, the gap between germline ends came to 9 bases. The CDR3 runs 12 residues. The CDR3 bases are TGTGCCAGTAGTACGGTTCGTGACGAGCAGTACTTC. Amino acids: CASSTVRDEQYF.